This TCR beta chain was captured by sequencing in a study of vaccination effects on CD4 cells after COVID-19. Study-wide results and limits: In the study, convalescent patients were few, and early post-infection timepoints were absent. Post-vaccine spike-reactive clones in convalescents were mainly new vaccine-induced clones. Long after vaccination, the clones induced by infection and by vaccine shrank markedly in size.

Method: immunoSEQ multiplex PCR; TCRdb's copy keeps in-frame clones and lacks some. The table has tens of thousands of clones, around 69% seen once. Germline CDR1 LGHDT, CDR2 YNNKEL (reference sequence). The CDR3 is 16 amino acids. V lost 1 base, J lost 2 bases, and 12 bases lay in between. Under the ViraFEST assay, PBMC were stimulated with viral peptide pools so that antigen-specific CD4+ T cells expanded. Sequencing was performed afterwards. Culture proceeded for under twelve days, and CD4+ T cells were then isolated. The individual was infected with SARS-CoV-2 between March and December 2020, as confirmed by PCR. This clone showed up just a few times. The antigen remains unidentified.

The rearrangement uses TRBV3-1 (or the pseudogene TRBV3-2) and TRBJ1-5; D is undetermined. This material consisted of CD4+ T cells from PBMCs cultured with SARS-CoV-2 spike peptides, taken before COVID-19 vaccination. The clonotype comes from a human donor who had a prior SARS-CoV-2 infection. The CDR3 here is CASSQGPSMGNQPQHF. Written as DNA, the CDR3 is TGTGCCAGCAGCCAAGGACCCTCCATGGGCAATCAGCCCCAGCATTTT.